The following is a TCR beta chain sequence with its context. As yet, its antigen is unknown. These data are taken from a study of cytomegalovirus exposure and HLA in healthy donors. Overall study: HLA-typed donors were the source of about 85 million unique TCRs held in an early data release.

Study-level findings and limits: A later analysis found most CMV-associated TCR beta chains apparently HLA-restricted.

The CDR3 has 14 amino acids. Trimming stripped 8 bases from V and 0 bases from J, with 10 bases between. Germline CDR1 and CDR2: ENHRY and SYGVKD. It was with 60 Vbeta and 13 Jbeta primers that the PCR ran. Using immunoSEQ multiplex PCR, the repertoire was profiled, and TCRdb retains in-frame clones only, with some absent. This table holds approximately 170,000 clones, roughly 80% found once. The chain is built from TRBV10-3 and TRBJ2-2; D not resolved. The sample taken for sequencing was PBMCs. The sequence derives from a male donor in good health and CMV-seronegative. CDR3 nucleotides: TGTGCCATCTCGTACGGTGCGAACACCGGGGAGCTGTTTTTT. This gives the protein CAISYGANTGELFF.